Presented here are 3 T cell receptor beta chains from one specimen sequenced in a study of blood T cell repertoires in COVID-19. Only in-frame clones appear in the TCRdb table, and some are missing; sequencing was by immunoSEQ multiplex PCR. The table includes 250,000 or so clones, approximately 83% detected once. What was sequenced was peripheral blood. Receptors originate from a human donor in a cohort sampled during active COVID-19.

The CDR3 loop reads CASTAGQKGNTIYF. The CDR3 region has the DNA TGTGCCAGTACTGCGGGACAGAAGGGAAACACCATATATTTT. V and J are TRBV19 and TRBJ1-3; 7 positions match TRBD1. In germline, CDR1 is LNHDA, CDR2 SQIVND (reference sequence). V trimming: 7 bases; J trimming: 4 bases; junction bases outside the gene matches: 7. The CDR3 contains 14 residues.

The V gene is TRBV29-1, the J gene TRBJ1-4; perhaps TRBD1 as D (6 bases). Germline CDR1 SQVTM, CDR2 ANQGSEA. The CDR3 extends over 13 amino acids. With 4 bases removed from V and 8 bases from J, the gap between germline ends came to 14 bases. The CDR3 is CSVGAGGEEKLFF. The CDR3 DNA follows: TGCAGCGTTGGAGCGGGGGGCGAGGAAAAACTGTTTTTT.

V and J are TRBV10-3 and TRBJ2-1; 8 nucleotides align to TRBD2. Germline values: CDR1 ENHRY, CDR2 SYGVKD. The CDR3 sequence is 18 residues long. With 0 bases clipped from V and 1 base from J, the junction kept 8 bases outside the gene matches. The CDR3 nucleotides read TGTGCCATCAGTGAGTCAGTTATGGGACTAGGATCCTACAATGAGCAGTTCTTC. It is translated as CAISESVMGLGSYNEQFF.